Following are 23 T cell receptor beta chains from one sample sequenced in a study of T-cell reconstitution after alpha-beta-depleted transplantation in children. The TCRbeta library incorporated unique molecular identifiers. TCRdb re-derived calls from the PCR reads in MiXCR, one entry per CDR3 protein. Among over 100,000 distinct CDR3 sequences, around a tenth were seen once, and the ten largest hold around 35%. Sequenced here: PBMCs, sampled before TCRalphabeta/CD19-depleted stem cell transplant. These receptors all come from a boy aged 2 to 10 with acute lymphoblastic leukemia, due to receive a stem cell transplant.

This clonotype was seen only a few times. J is TRBJ1-5 and V is TRBV20-1, with TRBD1 matching over 8 bases. V dropped 2 bases and J dropped 6; count of bases not matched to a gene: 9. CDR3 size: 15 residues. The germline V gene has CDR1 DFQATT and CDR2 SNEGSKA (reference sequence). CDR3 sequence: CSARPGQGPGQPQHF. In DNA, the CDR3 is TGCAGTGCTAGACCCGGACAGGGACCGGGTCAGCCCCAGCATTTT.

This clonotype was detected ten times or more. The CDR3 DNA follows: TGTGCCAGCAGCTTGGGAAGGACTACCATGCGTCCGGGCAATGAGCAGTTCTTC. It translates to CASSLGRTTMRPGNEQFF. The chain combines TRBV5-5 with TRBJ2-1; perhaps TRBD2 as D (6 bases). Trimming pared 0 bases from V and 6 bases from J, leaving 22 bases between. The CDR3 runs to 18 residues. Germline loops: CDR1 SGHKS, CDR2 YYEKEE (reference sequence).

The chain recombines TRBV7-9 with TRBJ2-5, with D tentatively TRBD2 (5 bases). This CDR3 has 16 residues. The V and J ends lost 5 bases and 5 bases respectively, with 21 bases between them. Germline V gene data show CDR1 as SEHNR and CDR2 as FQNEAQ (reference sequence). The CDR3 is CASSTPAGPAWETQYF. CDR3 in DNA: TGTGCCAGCAGCACGCCGGCGGGTCCAGCGTGGGAGACCCAGTACTTC.

This clonotype has just a few counts. The chain joins TRBV12-3 or TRBV12-4 to TRBJ1-2; D might be TRBD1 (5 bases). The CDR3 loop spans 12 amino acids. The V end lost 4 bases, the J end lost 8 bases, and 11 bases lay between the germline ends. DNA of the CDR3: TGTGCCAGCAGTTCCCGGGGGGACGGCTACACCTTC. It translates to CASSSRGDGYTF.

The table lists this clonotype with many counts. The chain recombines TRBV20-1 with TRBJ1-1; D not certain. The CDR3 runs 15 residues. Germline values: CDR1 DFQATT, CDR2 SNEGSKA (reference sequence). V lost 5 bases, J lost 4 bases, and 20 bases lay in between. CDR3: CSAPAPDLRVTEAFF. The DNA for the CDR3 is TGCAGTGCTCCAGCGCCGGACCTGAGGGTCACTGAAGCTTTCTTT.

This CDR3 reads CASSQAAGAAKNIQYF. The CDR3 DNA reads as TGCGCCAGCAGCCAAGCAGCAGGGGCCGCCAAAAACATTCAGTACTTC. The rearrangement joins TRBV4-3 to TRBJ2-4; possibly TRBD1 for D (6 bases). CDR3 length equals 16 residues. The V end lost 1 base, the J end lost 1 base, and 11 bases lay between the germline ends. Germline V CDR1 and CDR2: LGHNA, YSLEER.

About this clonotype: One end of the junction does not line up with germline, which may come from a read error. V is TRBV27 and J is TRBJ1-1, with a possible D match to TRBD1 (5 bases). The CDR3 is 14 residues long. The V gene's germline CDR1 is MNHEY and CDR2 SMNVEV (reference sequence). In DNA, the CDR3 is TGTGCCAACAGTCGGGACTTCCGGACCACTGAAGCTTTCTTT. Encoded protein: CANSRDFRTTEAFF.

This clonotype was seen ten or more times. The CDR3 here is CASSGSPGQVYSNQPQHF. CDR3 DNA: TGTGCCAGCAGCGGATCACCGGGACAGGTATATAGCAATCAGCCCCAGCATTTT. The chain links TRBV12-3 or TRBV12-4 to TRBJ1-5, with 8 bases aligning to TRBD1. The CDR3 sequence is 18 residues long. The trim removed 6 bases at V and 0 bases at J, leaving 13 bases unmatched.

The genes are TRBV7-9 and TRBJ1-1; D unclear. The CDR3 consists of 13 residues. V shed 3 bases and J shed 1 base, with 6 bases lying between them. Germline V lookup: CDR1 SEHNR, CDR2 FQNEAQ (reference sequence). The CDR3 region has the DNA TGTGCCAGCAGCTTTGACAAGAACACTGAAGCTTTCTTT. This encodes CASSFDKNTEAFF.

In this sample, this clonotype turned up many times. The genes are TRBV5-5 and TRBJ2-5; TRBD2 aligns across 10 bases. Germline V gene lookup returns CDR1 SGHKS and CDR2 YYEKEE (reference sequence). The junction had 4 bases not matched to a gene; V was cut back by 4 bases and J by 1 base. The CDR3 loop spans 15 amino acids. The CDR3 sequence: CASSILAGIQETQYF. The CDR3, as DNA: TGTGCCAGCAGCATACTAGCGGGGATCCAAGAGACCCAGTACTTC.

This clonotype was observed a few times. V usage is TRBV5-5 and J usage is TRBJ2-3, with TRBD2 identical over 8 bases. The germline V gene encodes CDR1 SGHKS and CDR2 YYEKEE (reference sequence). After removal of 2 bases from V and 5 bases from J, the junction contained 4 bases not matched to a gene. The CDR3 has 14 amino acids. CDR3 DNA: TGTGCCAGCAGCTTTCTTCTAGCGGGAGATACGCAGTATTTT. The encoded protein is CASSFLLAGDTQYF. Based on the CDR3 plus reference TRBV5-5 and TRBJ2-3, the full variable domain is DAGVTQSPTHLIKTRGQQVTLRCSPISGHKSVSWYQQVLGQGPQFIFQYYEKEERGRGNFPDRFSARQFPNYSSELNVNALLLGDSALYLCASSFLLAGDTQYFGPGTRLTVL.

This clonotype was recorded at least ten times. V is TRBV5-1 and J is TRBJ2-6; D call uncertain. Trimming shortened V by 5 bases and J by 0 bases, and 3 bases separated the two germline ends. CDR3 length equals 13 residues. Germline V gene sequence: CDR1 SGHRS, CDR2 YFSETQ. The CDR3 is CASRVSGANVLTF. The CDR3 DNA sequence: TGCGCCAGCAGGGTCTCTGGGGCCAACGTCCTGACTTTC.

This clonotype appeared a few times. The CDR3 spells CASSAELAGGRDFNEQFF. For the CDR3, the DNA is TGTGCCAGCAGTGCCGAACTAGCGGGAGGGAGAGATTTCAATGAGCAGTTCTTC. This rearrangement joins TRBV25-1 to TRBJ2-1, with TRBD2 matching 13 bases. Losses at the gene ends were 4 bases for V and 6 bases for J; bases not matched to a gene: 12. The CDR3 is 18 residues long. The germline V gene has CDR1 MGHDK and CDR2 SYGVNS.

In this sample, this clonotype turned up a few times. The rearrangement joins TRBV18 to TRBJ2-3; perhaps TRBD1 as D (6 bases). The V end lost 4 bases, the J end lost 2 bases, and 16 bases lay between the germline ends. The length of the CDR3 is 16 residues. Germline V gene data show CDR1 as KGHSH and CDR2 as LQKENI. The DNA for the CDR3 is TGTGCCAGCTCACTAACAGGGAAGGGGAACACAGATACGCAGTATTTT. Protein product: CASSLTGKGNTDTQYF. Using reference TRBV18 and TRBJ2-3 for the parts outside the CDR3, the full variable domain is NAGVMQNPRHLVRRRGQEARLRCSPMKGHSHVYWYRQLPEEGLKFMVYLQKENIIDESGMPKERFSAEFPKEGPSILRIQQVVRGDSAAYFCASSLTGKGNTDTQYFGPGTRLTVL.

The chain has TRBV5-5 and TRBJ1-2; TRBD1 matches 10 bases. The CDR3 covers 15 residues. Losses at the gene ends were 4 bases for V and 4 bases for J; bases not matched to a gene: 7. CDR1 SGHKS and CDR2 YYEKEE come from the germline V gene (reference sequence). The CDR3 DNA reads as TGTGCCAGCAGCATAGGGACAGGGGCGGGCTATGGCTACACCTTC. Its protein is CASSIGTGAGYGYTF.

The chain recombines TRBV7-2 with TRBJ1-1; D may be TRBD1 (6 bases). V lost 2 bases and J 8 bases, leaving 18 bases between the germline ends. The V gene's germline CDR1 is SGHTA and CDR2 FQGNSA. The CDR3 contains 15 residues. CDR3 protein: CASSLRRGGQPEAFF. In nucleotides, the CDR3 is TGTGCCAGCAGCTTACGGAGAGGAGGACAGCCGGAAGCTTTCTTT.

Only a few counts were recorded for this clonotype. This chain uses TRBV11-2 with TRBJ2-1; 13 nucleotides line up with TRBD2. V trimming: 2 bases; J trimming: 9 bases; junction bases outside the gene matches: 13. Germline-derived CDR1 and CDR2 are SGHAT and FQNNGV. The CDR3 covers 18 residues. The CDR3 is CASSLTSGRARRFGEQFF. CDR3 coding DNA: TGTGCCAGCAGCTTAACTAGCGGGAGGGCCAGAAGGTTTGGTGAGCAGTTCTTC.

V usage is TRBV7-9 and J usage is TRBJ2-5; no clear D. CDR1 and CDR2 (germline): SEHNR, FQNEAQ (reference sequence). V lost 2 bases and J lost 5, with 9 bases in between. The CDR3 has 13 amino acids. The CDR3 protein is CASSLKLFETQYF. The CDR3, as DNA: TGTGCCAGCAGCTTAAAACTTTTCGAGACCCAGTACTTC.

The chain recombines TRBV7-9 with TRBJ2-3; the D is unclear. CDR3 length: 16 amino acids. Trimming cost V 7 bases and J 1 base, with 18 bases left between them. Looked up from germline, CDR1 is SEHNR and CDR2 is FQNEAQ (reference sequence). The chain's CDR3 is CASTPWAALGTDTQYF. The CDR3 DNA is TGTGCCAGCACTCCTTGGGCGGCTCTGGGCACAGATACGCAGTATTTT.

This chain uses TRBV7-6 with TRBJ2-1, with D tentatively TRBD1 (6 bases). V was shortened by 0 bases and J by 5 bases, with 14 bases between the two germline ends. The CDR3 runs to 16 residues. In germline, CDR1 is SGHVS, CDR2 FNYEAQ. The CDR3 is CASSLAQGTKHNEQFF. The CDR3 nucleotides are TGTGCCAGCAGCTTAGCGCAAGGGACAAAACACAATGAGCAGTTCTTC.

This rearrangement joins TRBV20-1 to TRBJ2-5, with D perhaps matching TRBD1 or TRBD2 (6 bases each). This CDR3 is built from 14 residues. Trimming left V 5 bases short and J 4 bases short, with 17 bases between. The germline gives CDR1 DFQATT, CDR2 SNEGSKA (reference sequence). CDR3 nucleotides: TGCAGTGCTGGTGGAGGCAGGGGAGGAGAGACCCAGTACTTC. Protein sequence: CSAGGGRGGETQYF.

Ten or more counts support this clonotype. V gene TRBV20-1 combines with J gene TRBJ2-7, with unresolved D. Trimming took off 3 bases at V and 2 bases at J, with 8 bases between the two ends. Germline assignment: CDR1 DFQATT and CDR2 SNEGSKA (reference sequence). CDR3 length equals 12 residues. DNA of the CDR3: TGCAGTGCTAGGCCACGGGCCTACGAGCAGTACTTC. It yields the protein CSARPRAYEQYF.

The sample holds a few counts of this clonotype. The V call is TRBV6-1, the J call TRBJ2-5, with D tentatively TRBD2 (6 bases). The V gene's germline CDR1 is MNHNS and CDR2 SASEGT. The CDR3 is 15 amino acids. Trimming cost V 2 bases and J 4 bases, with 14 bases left between them. The CDR3, as DNA: TGTGCCAGCAGTGAAAGGAGGGAGAGGCGAGAGACCCAGTACTTC. Translating gives CASSERRERRETQYF.